These 3 T cell receptor beta chains came from one sample sequenced in a study of early T cells in non-severe SARS-CoV-2 infection. A single record per CDR3 protein comes from TCRdb applying MiXCR to the 5' RACE reads. The data show more than 55,000 distinct CDR3 sequences, over 3.5% seen once. This specimen consisted of whole blood, obtained at baseline. Receptors originate from an adult who was a healthcare worker with PCR-confirmed SARS-CoV-2 infection or an uninfected control (not recorded which). The donor label of this sample is uncertain.

There are many counts of this clonotype. The genes are TRBV11-3 and TRBJ2-7; D is unclear. CDR1 SGHNT and CDR2 YENEEA come from the germline V gene. Between the trimmed V and J ends, which lost 4 bases and 2 bases, there was a span of 6 bases. The CDR3 loop spans 12 amino acids. The CDR3 sequence is CASSSQPYEQYF. As DNA, the CDR3 is TGTGCCAGCAGCTCACAGCCCTACGAGCAGTACTTC.

This clonotype was seen only a few times. The CDR3 DNA reads TGTGCCAGCTCACCAACGTCCCGGGGGAGGTACGAGCAGTACTTC. Protein product: CASSPTSRGRYEQYF. The chain combines TRBV18 with TRBJ2-7; D is possibly TRBD2 (6 bases). V lost 2 bases and J 4 bases, leaving 15 bases between the germline ends. The CDR3 sequence is 15 residues long. Germline values: CDR1 KGHSH, CDR2 LQKENI.

V gene TRBV28 combines with J gene TRBJ1-1; no clear D gene. The germline CDR1 and CDR2 sequences are MDHEN and SYDVKM. This CDR3 is built from 12 residues. V shed 11 bases and J shed 0 bases, with 10 bases lying between them. Written as DNA, the CDR3 is TGTGCCGTCCGGTCCGTGAACACTGAAGCTTTCTTT. Its protein product is CAVRSVNTEAFF.